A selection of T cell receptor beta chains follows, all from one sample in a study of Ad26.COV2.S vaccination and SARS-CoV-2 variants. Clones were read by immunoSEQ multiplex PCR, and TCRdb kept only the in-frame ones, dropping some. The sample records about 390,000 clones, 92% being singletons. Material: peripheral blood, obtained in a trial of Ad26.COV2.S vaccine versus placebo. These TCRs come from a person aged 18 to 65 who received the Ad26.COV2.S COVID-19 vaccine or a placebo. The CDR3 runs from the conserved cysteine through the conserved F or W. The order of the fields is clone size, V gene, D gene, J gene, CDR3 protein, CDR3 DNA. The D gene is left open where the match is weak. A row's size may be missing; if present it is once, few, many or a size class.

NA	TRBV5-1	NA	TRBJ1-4	CASSFFGHEEKLFF	TGCGCCAGCAGCTTCTTTGGACATGAGGAAAAACTGTTTTTT
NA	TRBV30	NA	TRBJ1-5	CAWSVSGGAQHF	TGTGCCTGGAGTGTATCGGGAGGGGCCCAGCATTTT
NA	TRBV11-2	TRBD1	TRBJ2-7	CASSLEGTGGQYF	TGTGCCAGCAGCTTAGAGGGGACAGGGGGGCAGTACTTC
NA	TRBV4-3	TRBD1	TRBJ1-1	CASSRTTGGVTEAFF	TGCGCCAGCAGCCGAACAACAGGGGGCGTTACTGAAGCTTTCTTT
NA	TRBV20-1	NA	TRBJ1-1	CSASLQRNTEAFF	TGCAGTGCTAGTCTACAGAGGAACACTGAAGCTTTCTTT
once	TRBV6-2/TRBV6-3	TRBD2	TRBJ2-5	CASSYLAGVQETQYF	TGTGCCAGCAGTTACCTCGCGGGGGTACAAGAGACCCAGTACTTC
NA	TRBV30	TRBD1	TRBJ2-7	CAWSVTGGASYEQYF	TGTGCCTGGAGTGTTACAGGGGGCGCCTCCTACGAGCAGTACTTC
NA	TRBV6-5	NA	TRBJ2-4	CASSYDGGGARIQYF	TGTGCCAGCAGTTACGATGGAGGGGGCGCTCGAATTCAGTACTTC
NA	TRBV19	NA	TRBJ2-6	CASSIVGQLGAGANVLTF	TGTGCCAGTAGTATAGTTGGACAGCTTGGGGCTGGGGCCAACGTCCTGACTTTC
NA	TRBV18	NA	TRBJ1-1	CASSPMTGEMNTEAFF	TGTGCCAGCTCACCAATGACAGGAGAAATGAACACTGAAGCTTTCTTT
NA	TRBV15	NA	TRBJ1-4	CATSRDGQNEKLFF	TGTGCCACCAGCAGAGATGGACAGAATGAAAAACTGTTTTTT
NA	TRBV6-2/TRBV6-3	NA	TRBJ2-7	CASSYELARTIYEQYF	TGTGCCAGCAGTTACGAGTTGGCCAGAACCATCTACGAGCAGTACTTC
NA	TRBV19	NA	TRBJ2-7	CASSPGQVLYEQYF	TGTGCCAGTAGTCCGGGACAAGTCCTCTACGAGCAGTACTTC
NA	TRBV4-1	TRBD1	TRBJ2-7	CASSLTGGTSYEQYF	TGCGCCAGCAGCCTGACAGGGGGCACGTCCTACGAGCAGTACTTC
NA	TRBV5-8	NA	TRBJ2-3	CASSFPRHTDTQYF	TGTGCCAGCAGCTTCCCCCGGCACACAGATACGCAGTATTTT
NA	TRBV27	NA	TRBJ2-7	CASSLRGPYEQYF	TGTGCCAGCAGTTTAAGGGGCCCCTACGAGCAGTACTTC
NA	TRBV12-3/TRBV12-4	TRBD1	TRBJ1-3	CASSSWTGDTIYF	TGTGCCAGCAGTTCTTGGACAGGGGACACCATATATTTT
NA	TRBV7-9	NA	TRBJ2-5	CASSQETQYF	TGTGCCAGCAGTCAAGAGACCCAGTACTTC
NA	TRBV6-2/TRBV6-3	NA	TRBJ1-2	CASSPTRYGYTF	TGTGCCAGCAGTCCCACTCGCTATGGCTACACCTTC
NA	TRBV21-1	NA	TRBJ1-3	CASSKGAGVGTGNTIYF	NA
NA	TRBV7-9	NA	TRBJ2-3	CASSLITDTQYF	TGTGCCAGCAGCTTAATTACAGATACGCAGTATTTT
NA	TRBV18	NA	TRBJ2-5	CASSPGHRETQYF	TGTGCCAGCTCACCGGGACATAGAGAGACCCAGTACTTC
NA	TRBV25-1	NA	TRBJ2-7	CASSEVFYEQYF	TGTGCCAGCAGTGAAGTTTTCTACGAGCAGTACTTC
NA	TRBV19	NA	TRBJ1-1	CASSTGGGKAFF	TGTGCCAGTAGTACCGGGGGGGGGAAAGCTTTCTTT
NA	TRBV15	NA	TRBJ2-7	CATSRGKGQANYEQYF	TGTGCCACCAGCAGAGGGAAGGGGCAGGCCAACTACGAGCAGTACTTC
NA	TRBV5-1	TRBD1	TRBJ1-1	CASSFSTGENTEAFF	TGCGCCAGCAGCTTCTCTACAGGGGAGAACACTGAAGCTTTCTTT
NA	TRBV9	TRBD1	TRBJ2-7	CASSTRDRGHEQYF	TGTGCCAGCAGCACCCGGGACAGGGGCCACGAGCAGTACTTC
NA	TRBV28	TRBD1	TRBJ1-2	CASRLQGAYGYTF	TGTGCCAGCAGACTACAGGGGGCCTATGGCTACACCTTC
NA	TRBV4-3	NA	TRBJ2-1	CASSQVDRTYEQFF	TGCGCCAGCAGCCAAGTGGACCGGACCTATGAGCAGTTCTTC
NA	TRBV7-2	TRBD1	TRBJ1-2	CASSLGGTGMYGYTF	TGTGCCAGCAGCTTAGGTGGGACAGGGATGTATGGCTACACCTTC
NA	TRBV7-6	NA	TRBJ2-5	CASSLAGETQYF	TGTGCCAGCAGCTTAGCGGGAGAGACCCAGTACTTC
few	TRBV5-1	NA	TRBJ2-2	CASSLFSGGHGELFF	TGCGCCAGCAGCTTGTTTTCTGGGGGCCACGGGGAGCTGTTTTTT
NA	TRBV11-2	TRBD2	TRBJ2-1	CASRRPGLAGGWYNEQFF	TGTGCCAGCAGGCGGCCGGGACTAGCGGGGGGCTGGTACAATGAGCAGTTCTTC
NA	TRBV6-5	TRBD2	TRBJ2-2	CATGGNTDTGELFF	TGTGCCACCGGGGGGAATACGGACACCGGGGAGCTGTTTTTT
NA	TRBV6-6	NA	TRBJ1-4	CASSYSTNEKLFF	TGTGCCAGCAGTTACTCTACCAATGAAAAACTGTTTTTT
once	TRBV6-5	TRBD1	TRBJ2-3	CASSYRDSGGNTQYF	TGTGCCAGCAGTTACCGGGACAGTGGAGGTAATACGCAGTATTTT
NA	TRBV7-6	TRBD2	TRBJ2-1	CASSFLRGSSYNEQFF	TGTGCCAGCAGCTTTTTGCGGGGGAGCTCCTACAATGAGCAGTTCTTC
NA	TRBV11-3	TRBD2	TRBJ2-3	CASSLAGASTDTQYF	TGTGCCAGCAGCCTAGCGGGGGCCAGCACAGATACGCAGTATTTT
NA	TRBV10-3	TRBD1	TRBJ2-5	CAISDRDRGKETQYF	TGTGCCATCAGTGATCGAGACAGGGGAAAAGAGACCCAGTACTTC
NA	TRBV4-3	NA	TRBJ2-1	CASSHQGGPYLNNEQFF	TGCGCCAGCAGCCACCAAGGCGGCCCCTATTTGAACAATGAGCAGTTCTTC
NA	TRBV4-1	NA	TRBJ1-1	CASSPSGRQTEAFF	TGCGCCAGCAGCCCCTCCGGACGACAAACTGAAGCTTTCTTT
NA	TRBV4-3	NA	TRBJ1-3	CASSQAVGGSGNTIYF	TGCGCCAGCAGCCAAGCTGTAGGGGGATCTGGAAACACCATATATTTT
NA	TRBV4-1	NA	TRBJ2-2	CASSHSEVTGELFF	TGCGCCAGCAGCCATTCAGAGGTCACCGGGGAGCTGTTTTTT
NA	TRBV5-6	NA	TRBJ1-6	CASSFQGLNSPLHF	TGTGCCAGCAGCTTCCAAGGTTTGAATTCACCCCTCCACTTT
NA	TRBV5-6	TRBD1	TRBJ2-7	CASSLEGTVLGYEQYF	TGTGCCAGCAGCTTAGAAGGGACAGTCCTAGGGTACGAGCAGTACTTC
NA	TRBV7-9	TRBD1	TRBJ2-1	CASSFGPQGGADHNEQFF	TGTGCCAGCAGCTTCGGTCCCCAAGGGGGCGCGGACCACAATGAGCAGTTCTTC
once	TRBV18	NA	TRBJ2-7	CASSPPGFREYEQYF	TGTGCCAGCTCACCACCTGGGTTCAGAGAATACGAGCAGTACTTC
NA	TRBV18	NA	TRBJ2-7	CASRDGGNYEQYF	TGTGCCAGCCGTGACGGGGGTAATTACGAGCAGTACTTC
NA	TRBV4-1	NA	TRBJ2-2	CASSQEAYPNTGELFF	TGCGCCAGCAGCCAAGAGGCCTACCCAAACACCGGGGAGCTGTTTTTT
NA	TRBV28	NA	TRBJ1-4	CASSPEGEKLFF	TGTGCCAGCAGTCCGGAGGGAGAAAAACTGTTTTTT
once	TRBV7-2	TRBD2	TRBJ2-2	CASSRSGLNTGELFF	TGTGCCAGCAGCCGTAGCGGGCTGAACACCGGGGAGCTGTTTTTT
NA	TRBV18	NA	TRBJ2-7	CASSPGTYEQYF	TGTGCCAGCTCACCCGGGACCTACGAGCAGTACTTC
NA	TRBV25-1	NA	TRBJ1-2	CASSELGTRGYTF	TGTGCCAGCAGTGAATTAGGGACAAGGGGCTACACCTTC
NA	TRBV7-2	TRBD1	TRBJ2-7	CASSATGTGGEQYF	TGTGCCAGCAGCGCCACCGGGACAGGGGGCGAGCAGTACTTC
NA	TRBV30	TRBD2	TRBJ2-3	CAWAGTSGEITDTQYF	TGTGCCTGGGCAGGGACTAGCGGGGAAATCACAGATACGCAGTATTTT